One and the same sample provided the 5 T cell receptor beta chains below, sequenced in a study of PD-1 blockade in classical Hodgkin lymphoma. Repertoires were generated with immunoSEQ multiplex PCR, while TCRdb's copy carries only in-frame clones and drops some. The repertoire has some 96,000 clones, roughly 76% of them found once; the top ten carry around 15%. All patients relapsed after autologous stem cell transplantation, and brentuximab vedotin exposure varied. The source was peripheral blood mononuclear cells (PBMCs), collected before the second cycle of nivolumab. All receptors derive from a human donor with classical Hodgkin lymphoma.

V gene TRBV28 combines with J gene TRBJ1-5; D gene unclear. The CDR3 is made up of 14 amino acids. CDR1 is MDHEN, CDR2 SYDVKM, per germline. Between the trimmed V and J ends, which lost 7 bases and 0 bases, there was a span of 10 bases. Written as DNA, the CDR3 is TGTGCCAGCACTGGGCACTCTAGCAATCAGCCCCAGCATTTT. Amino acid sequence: CASTGHSSNQPQHF.

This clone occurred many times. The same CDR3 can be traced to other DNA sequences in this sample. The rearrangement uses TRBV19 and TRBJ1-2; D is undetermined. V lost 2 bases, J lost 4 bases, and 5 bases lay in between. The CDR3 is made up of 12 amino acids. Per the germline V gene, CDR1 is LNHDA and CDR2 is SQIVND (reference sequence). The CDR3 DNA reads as TGTGCCAGTAGTATATCAGTCTATGGCTACACCTTC. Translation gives CASSISVYGYTF.

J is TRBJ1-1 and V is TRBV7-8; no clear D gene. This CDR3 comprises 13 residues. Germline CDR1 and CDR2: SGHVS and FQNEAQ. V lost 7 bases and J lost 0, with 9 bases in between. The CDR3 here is CASTQGVNTEAFF. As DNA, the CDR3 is TGTGCCAGCACCCAAGGTGTGAACACTGAAGCTTTCTTT. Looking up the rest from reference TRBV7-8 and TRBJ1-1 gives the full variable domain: GAGVSQSPRYKVAKRGQDVALRCDPISGHVSLFWYQQALGQGPEFLTYFQNEAQLDKSGLPSDRFFAERPEGSVSTLKIQRTQQEDSAVYLCASTQGVNTEAFFGQGTRLTVV.

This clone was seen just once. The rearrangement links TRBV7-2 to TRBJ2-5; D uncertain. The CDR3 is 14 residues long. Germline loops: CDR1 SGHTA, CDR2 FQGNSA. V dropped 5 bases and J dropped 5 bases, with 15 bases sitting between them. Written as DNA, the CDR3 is TGTGCCAGCAGCCTCTCTAGATCGTCGGAGACCCAGTACTTC. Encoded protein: CASSLSRSSETQYF.

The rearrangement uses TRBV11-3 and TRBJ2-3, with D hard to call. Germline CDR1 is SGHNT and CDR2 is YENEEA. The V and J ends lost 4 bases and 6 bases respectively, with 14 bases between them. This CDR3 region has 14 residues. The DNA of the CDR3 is TGTGCCAGCAGCTCAGATGCAGGCCGGGATACGCAGTATTTT. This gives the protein CASSSDAGRDTQYF.